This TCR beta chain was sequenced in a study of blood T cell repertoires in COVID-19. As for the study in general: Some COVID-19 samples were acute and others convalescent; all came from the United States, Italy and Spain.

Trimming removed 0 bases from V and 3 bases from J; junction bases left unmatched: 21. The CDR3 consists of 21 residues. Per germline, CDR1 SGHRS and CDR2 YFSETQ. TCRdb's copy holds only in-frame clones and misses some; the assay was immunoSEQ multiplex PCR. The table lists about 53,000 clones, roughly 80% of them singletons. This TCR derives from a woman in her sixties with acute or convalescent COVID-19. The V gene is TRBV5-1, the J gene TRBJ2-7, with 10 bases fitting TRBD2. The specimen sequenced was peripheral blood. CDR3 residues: CASSLEGPGHALSSGSYEQYF. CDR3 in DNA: TGCGCCAGCAGCTTGGAGGGCCCCGGCCATGCGCTTTCTAGCGGGAGCTACGAGCAGTACTTC.